Below, 30 T cell receptor beta chains from the same sample are listed, as sequenced in a study of shared clonotypes between healthy human individuals. Clones were read by immunoSEQ multiplex PCR, and TCRdb kept only the in-frame ones, dropping some. Here the sample spans roughly 2.4 million clones, more than 90% being singletons. The sequenced sample consisted of naive CD4+ T cells sorted from blood. Subset here: CD45RA+ positively selected. Every receptor here comes from a man between 18 and 35 years old in good health.

The CDR3 DNA reads TGCGCCAGCAGTGAGTCGACAGACACAACCGGGTACTTC. Amino acid sequence: CASSESTDTTGYF. The chain links TRBV10-2 to TRBJ2-5, with D perhaps TRBD1 (5 bases). The V end was cut by 0 bases, the J end by 13 bases, with 15 bases between. There are 13 residues in the CDR3. Germline V gives CDR1 WSHSY, CDR2 SAAADI.

The chain combines TRBV18 with TRBJ2-1; TRBD2 aligns across 7 bases. The CDR3 totals 15 residues. CDR1 KGHSH and CDR2 LQKENI come from the germline V gene. After removal of 4 bases from V and 8 bases from J, the junction contained 11 bases not matched to a gene. The CDR3 here is CASSLLAGVTHEQFF. Here the CDR3 DNA reads TGTGCCAGCTCACTCCTCGCGGGGGTTACGCATGAGCAGTTCTTC.

CDR3: CASSQSLPSIEQYF. CDR3 DNA sequence: TGCGCCAGCAGCCAATCCCTGCCTAGTATCGAGCAGTACTTC. V usage is TRBV5-1 and J usage is TRBJ2-7, with D hard to call. CDR1 and CDR2 (germline): SGHRS, YFSETQ. This CDR3 has 14 amino acids. V lost 4 bases and J lost 6, with 17 bases in between.

V usage is TRBV7-2 and J usage is TRBJ2-3; no clear D. The V end was cut by 4 bases, the J end by 4 bases, with 6 bases between. The CDR3 covers 12 residues. Germline V gene data show CDR1 as SGHTA and CDR2 as FQGNSA. This chain's CDR3 is CASSSDSDTQYF. The CDR3 nucleotides read TGTGCCAGCAGCTCCGATTCAGATACGCAGTATTTT.

J is TRBJ1-1 and V is TRBV9; D call uncertain. In germline, CDR1 is SGDLS, CDR2 YYNGEE. The V and J ends lost 3 bases and 5 bases respectively, with 17 bases between them. This CDR3 spans 15 amino acids. CDR3 sequence (DNA): TGTGCCAGCAGCGCCAAAAATAGGGAGGGTACTGAAGCTTTCTTT. Translated, it gives CASSAKNREGTEAFF. Looking up the rest from reference TRBV9 and TRBJ1-1 gives the full variable domain: DSGVTQTPKHLITATGQRVTLRCSPRSGDLSVYWYQQSLDQGLQFLIQYYNGEERAKGNILERFSAQQFPDLHSELNLSSLELGDSALYFCASSAKNREGTEAFFGQGTRLTVV.

On this clone itself: Other DNA variants within this sample encode the same CDR3. The chain links TRBV14 to TRBJ1-1, with a weak D call TRBD1 (6 bases). The length of the CDR3 is 13 residues. The germline V gene has CDR1 SGHDN and CDR2 FVKESK. V lost 4 bases and J 2 bases, leaving 8 bases between the germline ends. The CDR3: CASSLQGNTEAFF. The CDR3 region has the DNA TGTGCCAGCAGCCTACAGGGTAACACTGAAGCTTTCTTT.

The chain couples TRBV10-3 to TRBJ1-2; the D gene is possibly TRBD1 (5 bases). Germline V CDR1 and CDR2: ENHRY, SYGVKD. Between the trimmed V and J ends, which lost 10 bases and 2 bases, there was a span of 17 bases. The CDR3 contains 14 residues. The CDR3 DNA follows: TGTGCCACCTCGCCGGGGGACCTAAACTATGGCTACACCTTC. Encoded protein: CATSPGDLNYGYTF.

The CDR3 DNA is TGTGCCAGCAGTTACTCGACTAGCGGGAAGGGGGAGCTGTTTTTT. This sequence encodes CASSYSTSGKGELFF. The chain links TRBV6-5 to TRBJ2-2; 11 bases align to TRBD2. CDR1 is MNHEY, CDR2 SVGAGI, per germline. CDR3 length: 15 amino acids. J gave up 8 bases and V 0 bases, and 2 bases lay outside the gene matches.

V usage is TRBV2 and J usage is TRBJ1-5, with 8 bases lining up with TRBD1. Trimming took 6 bases from V and 3 from J; bases not matched to a gene: 7. CDR3 length equals 15 residues. CDR1 SNHLY and CDR2 FYNNEI come from the germline V gene. The CDR3 bases are TGTGCCAGCAGCGCTGACAGGGGCCCCAATCAGCCCCAGCATTTT. It encodes CASSADRGPNQPQHF.

This rearrangement joins TRBV27 to TRBJ2-7, with 7 bases identical to TRBD1. Trimming took 0 bases from V and 0 from J; bases not matched to a gene: 2. CDR1 is MNHEY and CDR2 is SMNVEV in the germline V gene (reference sequence). This CDR3 is built from 15 residues. The CDR3 region has the DNA TGTGCCAGCAGTTTATCAGGGACAGCCTCCTACGAGCAGTACTTC. Protein product: CASSLSGTASYEQYF.

This clone turned up a few times. The rearrangement uses TRBV7-9 and TRBJ1-3, with D unclear. Germline V CDR1 and CDR2: SEHNR, FQNEAQ (reference sequence). This CDR3 is built from 14 residues. V lost 4 bases, J lost 4 bases, and 11 bases lay in between. CDR3 in DNA: TGTGCCAGCAGCTCAACCTCCGCCGGAAACACCATATATTTT. Protein: CASSSTSAGNTIYF. The whole variable domain, filled in from reference TRBV7-9 and TRBJ1-3, reads DTGVSQNPRHKITKRGQNVTFRCDPISEHNRLYWYRQTLGQGPEFLTYFQNEAQLEKSRLLSDRFSAERPKGSFSTLEIQRTEQGDSAMYLCASSSTSAGNTIYFGEGSWLTVV.

This chain joins TRBV30 and TRBJ1-3; no clear D gene. Germline loops: CDR1 GTSNPN, CDR2 SVGIG (reference sequence). The CDR3 runs 16 residues. The ends were cut back, 2 bases at V and 1 base at J, with 15 bases in the middle. The CDR3, as DNA: TGTGCCTGGAGTCCAAGGGATAGTTATTCTGGAAACACCATATATTTT. Translation gives CAWSPRDSYSGNTIYF.

The gene calls are TRBV4-1 and TRBJ1-6; 10 bases map to TRBD1. Germline V gene sequence: CDR1 MGHRA, CDR2 YSYEKL. J lost 12 bases, V lost 1 base, and 12 bases had no gene match. The CDR3 is 17 residues long. The CDR3 nucleotides read TGCGCCAGCAGCCAAGTCTCCGGGACAGGGGTTATGGTACCCCTCCACTTT. It translates to CASSQVSGTGVMVPLHF.

The rearrangement joins TRBV4-3 to TRBJ2-3; no firm D call. V lost 0 bases and J lost 4, with 5 bases in between. Looked up from germline, CDR1 is LGHNA and CDR2 is YSLEER. There are 13 residues in the CDR3. This CDR3 reads CASSQDGADTQYF. CDR3 sequence (DNA): TGCGCCAGCAGCCAAGATGGGGCAGATACGCAGTATTTT.

This chain connects TRBV9 to TRBJ2-1; possibly TRBD1 or TRBD2 for D (5 bases each). The CDR3 consists of 15 residues. V dropped 3 bases and J dropped 4 bases, with 14 bases sitting between them. Germline lookup yields CDR1 SGDLS and CDR2 YYNGEE. CDR3 sequence: CASSAAGTLYNEQFF. The CDR3 DNA follows: TGTGCCAGCAGCGCGGCAGGGACCCTTTACAATGAGCAGTTCTTC.

This chain links TRBV10-3 with TRBJ2-7; TRBD1 matches at 7 bases. CDR3 length equals 14 residues. Per the germline V gene, CDR1 is ENHRY and CDR2 is SYGVKD. The trim removed 5 bases at V and 4 bases at J, leaving 8 bases unmatched. The CDR3 sequence: CAISTTTGSYEQYF. CDR3 nucleotides: TGTGCCATCAGTACGACGACAGGGTCGTACGAGCAGTACTTC.

The chain is built from TRBV5-1 and TRBJ2-7; 8 bases agree with TRBD1. There are 15 residues in the CDR3. The V gene end was trimmed by 0 bases and the J gene end by 6 bases; junction bases not matched to a gene: 8. Germline V lookup: CDR1 SGHRS, CDR2 YFSETQ. The CDR3 is CASSLDGQGAVEQYF. The CDR3 region has the DNA TGCGCCAGCAGCTTGGACGGACAGGGAGCGGTCGAGCAGTACTTC.

This sequence joins TRBV10-3 and TRBJ2-6; no clear D. The CDR3 is made up of 15 amino acids. The germline V gene encodes CDR1 ENHRY and CDR2 SYGVKD. Trimming took 8 bases from V and 0 from J, leaving 11 bases between them. The CDR3 coding sequence is TGTGCCATCGGAGCACGAGACTCTGGGGCCAACGTCCTGACTTTC. Amino acids: CAIGARDSGANVLTF.

A single count supports this clone. V is TRBV6-6 and J is TRBJ1-5; D is uncertain. This CDR3 has 14 amino acids. CDR1 and CDR2 (germline): MNHNY, SVGAGI (reference sequence). Deletions cut 6 bases from V and 7 bases from J, with 16 bases between. The DNA for the CDR3 is TGTGCCAGCAGCTCCGGGCTTACCCTCCAGCCCCAGCATTTT. Translated, it gives CASSSGLTLQPQHF.

V gene TRBV6-1 combines with J gene TRBJ1-4; TRBD1 matches 8 bases. The CDR3 contains 13 residues. Germline V gene lookup returns CDR1 MNHNS and CDR2 SASEGT. The ends lost 7 bases at V and 7 bases at J; junction bases unmatched: 5. CDR3 coding DNA: TGTGCCAGCATTCGGGACAGGACTGAAAAACTGTTTTTT. Amino acids: CASIRDRTEKLFF.

This chain links TRBV7-2 with TRBJ2-1; 7 nucleotides agree with TRBD1. The CDR3 is 15 amino acids. CDR1 SGHTA and CDR2 FQGNSA come from the germline V gene. J was trimmed by 3 bases and V by 8 bases; bases with no gene match: 10. CDR3 amino acids: CASARGQIYYNEQFF. The CDR3 region has the DNA TGTGCCAGCGCCCGGGGACAGATTTACTACAATGAGCAGTTCTTC.

CDR3 sequence (DNA): TGTGCCAGCAGCTACAGTTTGAACACTGAAGCTTTCTTT. Translated, it gives CASSYSLNTEAFF. The V and J genes are TRBV7-9 and TRBJ1-1; no reliable D call. The V gene lost 4 bases and the J gene lost 0 bases, with 6 bases spanning the gap. The length of the CDR3 is 13 residues. Germline V lookup: CDR1 SEHNR, CDR2 FQNEAQ (reference sequence).

The chain links TRBV10-3 to TRBJ2-2; D is perhaps TRBD2 (7 bases). Germline V gene data show CDR1 as ENHRY and CDR2 as SYGVKD. CDR3 size: 14 residues. V was shortened by 5 bases and J by 4 bases, with 11 bases between the two germline ends. The CDR3 spells CAISWGGVTGELFF. Here the CDR3 DNA reads TGTGCCATCAGTTGGGGGGGCGTCACCGGGGAGCTGTTTTTT.

This chain uses TRBV7-2 with TRBJ2-3; the match to TRBD2 covers 8 bases. V lost 2 bases and J lost 3; bases outside the gene matches: 7. CDR1 and CDR2 (germline): SGHTA, FQGNSA. The CDR3 spans 16 residues. The CDR3 loop reads CASSLMGLGRTDTQYF. The CDR3 bases are TGTGCCAGCAGCTTAATGGGACTAGGTAGGACAGATACGCAGTATTTT.

This sequence joins TRBV10-3 and TRBJ2-5, with TRBD1 matching 11 bases. With V trimmed by 3 bases and J by 4 bases, 4 bases remained unmatched. The CDR3 consists of 15 residues. In germline, CDR1 is ENHRY, CDR2 SYGVKD. CDR3 sequence: CAISERTGGRETQYF. The CDR3 DNA reads TGTGCCATCAGTGAAAGGACAGGGGGCCGAGAGACCCAGTACTTC.

The chain employs TRBV2 and TRBJ2-6; 9 bases are a match to TRBD1. The CDR3 runs to 17 residues. Germline V lookup: CDR1 SNHLY, CDR2 FYNNEI. Trimming removed 11 bases from V and 3 bases from J; junction bases left unmatched: 14. In nucleotides, the CDR3 is TGTGCCTCCCTAAAGGCGGGACAGGGCATTGGGGCCAACGTCCTGACTTTC. This codes for CASLKAGQGIGANVLTF.

The V and J genes are TRBV11-2 and TRBJ1-6; D ambiguous. Per germline, CDR1 SGHAT and CDR2 FQNNGV. V lost 4 bases, J lost 7 bases, and 14 bases lay in between. This CDR3 has 15 amino acids. DNA for the CDR3: TGTGCCAGCAGCTACTCCGCGCTTGAGAATTCACCCCTCCACTTT. Its protein is CASSYSALENSPLHF.

This chain links TRBV7-3 with TRBJ2-3; 7 positions agree with TRBD1. The ends lost 3 bases at V and 2 bases at J; junction bases unmatched: 2. The CDR3 contains 14 residues. The germline V gene has CDR1 SGHTA and CDR2 FQGTGA. The CDR3 here is CASSFTGDTDTQYF. The CDR3 region has the DNA TGTGCCAGCAGCTTTACAGGGGACACAGATACGCAGTATTTT.

This clone came up once. The chain has TRBV4-3 and TRBJ1-5; D uncertain. V lost 1 base and J 7 bases, leaving 11 bases between the germline ends. This CDR3 region has 14 residues. Germline lookup yields CDR1 LGHNA and CDR2 YSLEER. The CDR3 loop is CASSQGQPGQPQHF. The CDR3 DNA follows: TGCGCCAGCAGCCAAGGCCAGCCGGGGCAGCCCCAGCATTTT.

The genes are TRBV28 and TRBJ2-7; TRBD2 is a possible D gene (6 bases). V was pared by 7 bases and J by 0 bases, with 10 bases between. The CDR3 sequence is 13 residues long. The germline V gene has CDR1 MDHEN and CDR2 SYDVKM. As DNA, the CDR3 is TGTGCCAGCACCTCAGCGGGCTCCTACGAGCAGTACTTC. This encodes CASTSAGSYEQYF.